This T cell receptor beta chain was found in a study of Ad26.COV2.S vaccination and SARS-CoV-2 variants (dated by TCRdb to the early 2020s). Study-wide context: Donors in the vaccine arm were drawn from COV1001, a multicentre, randomized, double-blind, placebo-controlled phase I-IIa trial testing Ad26.COV2.S in healthy adults. Ad26.COV2.S was given intramuscularly at 5x10^10 or 1x10^11 viral particles, as a single shot or as two shots 56 days apart. TCRbeta repertoire sequencing was used to assess the specificity and breadth of SARS-CoV-2-reactive T cell receptors after Ad26.COV2.S vaccination. Trial participants were randomized into five groups of five, in which low-dose or high-dose Ad26.COV2.S was given once or twice, or placebo was given on both occasions. Investigators did not know the trial group allocation while performing experiments and assessing outcomes. The TCR-sequenced set comprised around 32 samples: around 20 Ad26.COV2.S vaccine recipients, 5 placebo recipients and 8 SARS-CoV-2 convalescent individuals.

Concerning this clone itself: There is no known antigen for this receptor. Base-call qualities are not available, and no considerably larger clone is one nucleotide away.

The paper's findings and limits, for the study overall: The study lacked the statistical power to compare responses across vaccine doses or regimens. Vaccine and placebo recipients had similar non-spike TCR breadth, a finding consistent with the vaccine containing only spike. According to the authors, total T cell responses may have been underestimated by the TCR breadth and depth analyses. After vaccination, spike-specific CD8+ and CD4+ T cell responses were reported to show substantial breadth. Higher spike-specific TCR breadth was observed in Ad26.COV2.S recipients than in placebo recipients (P = 0.0014).

Between the V and J ends, shortened by 6 bases and 3 bases respectively, the junction contains 9 bases. Its CDR3 holds 12 amino acids, cysteine through phenylalanine. CDR3 DNA is the only sequence kept; it has 36 bases, read in frame from the first base. From the germline V gene, CDR1 is SNHLY and CDR2 is FYNNEI. The sample's treatment or condition, from its label and the paper: roughly 19 received Ad26.COV2.S at low or high dose, single or two shots; roughly five received placebo; per-sample allocation not given. For vaccine and placebo recipients, repertoires were sequenced using samples collected on day 63 after the first injection. Between 29 July and 7 August 2020, Cohort 1b enrolled fewer than 30 adults aged 18-55 years at one site in Boston, USA. Ad26.COV2.S was a replication-incompetent adenovirus type 26 vector that expressed a prefusion-stabilized SARS-CoV-2 spike protein derived from the original Wuhan strain.

TCRbeta CDR3 regions were sequenced with the immunoSEQ Assay. After extraction, genomic DNA underwent amplification by bias-controlled multiplex PCR, followed by high-throughput sequencing. Regarding the original processing steps: To quantify the absolute abundance of every unique TCRbeta CDR3 region, sequences were collapsed and filtered. T cell fraction was estimated by normalizing TCRbeta template counts to usable DNA, with usable DNA measured through amplification of reference genes found in all nucleated cells. Repertoire TCRs were annotated as SARS-CoV-2-specific when V gene, CDR3 amino acid sequence and J gene were exactly matched to a known reactive TCR set. The reference SARS-CoV-2 TCR set came from MIRA and was filtered for enrichment in COVID-19-positive ImmuneCODE repertoires, removing public or cross-reactive TCRs. Drawing on the MIRA antigens, annotated TCRs were analysed further at the level of specific ORF or position within ORF. Breadth was defined as the number of annotated unique rearrangements divided by the total number of unique productive rearrangements, and depth was defined as the summed frequency of the annotated unique rearrangements. Two-sided Wilcoxon rank-sum tests were used to compare TCR breadth between groups. TCRdb re-hosts the immuneACCESS table, in-frame sequences only. Its copies lack some clones; in the studies checked, an unresolved V gene accounts for under half of them, and the cause for the rest is not known. V and J calls and clone size are those listed in that table; D and trimming were worked out from the DNA. This sample is represented by approximately 360,000 clones; roughly 85% of them were singletons. More than 7% of the sample is taken by the ten largest.

The chain is encoded by TRBV2 joined to TRBJ2-7, and perhaps TRBD1 as D gene, on 5 matching bases. The receptor's source is a person aged 18-65 years who received the Ad26.COV2.S COVID-19 vaccine or a placebo. Material: peripheral blood, obtained in a trial of Ad26.COV2.S vaccine versus placebo. The CDR3 corresponds to CASSVQDYEQYF. The DNA sequence is given as TGTGCCAGCAGCGTACAGGACTACGAGCAGTACTTC.